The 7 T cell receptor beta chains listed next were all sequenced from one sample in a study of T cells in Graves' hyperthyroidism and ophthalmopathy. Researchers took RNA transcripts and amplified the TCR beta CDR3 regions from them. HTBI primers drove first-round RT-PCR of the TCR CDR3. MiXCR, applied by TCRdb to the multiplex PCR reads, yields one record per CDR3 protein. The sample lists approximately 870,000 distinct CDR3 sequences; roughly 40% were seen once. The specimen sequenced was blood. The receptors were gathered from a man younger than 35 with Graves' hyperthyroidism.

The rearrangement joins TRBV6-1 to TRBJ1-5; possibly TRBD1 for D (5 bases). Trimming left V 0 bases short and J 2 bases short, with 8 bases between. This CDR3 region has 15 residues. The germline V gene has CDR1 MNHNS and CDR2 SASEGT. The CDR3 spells CASSEAGTGNQPQHF. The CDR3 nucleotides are TGTGCCAGCAGTGAAGCTGGGACGGGCAATCAGCCCCAGCATTTT.

This CDR3 is CSVGGTVNQPQYF. The CDR3 nucleotides read TGCAGCGTGGGCGGGACAGTCAATCAGCCCCAGTACTTC. The chain links TRBV29-1 to TRBJ2-5; tentative D call: TRBD1 (7 bases). V lost 6 bases, J lost 9 bases, and 20 bases lay in between. The CDR3 totals 13 residues. The germline V gene encodes CDR1 SQVTM and CDR2 ANQGSEA.

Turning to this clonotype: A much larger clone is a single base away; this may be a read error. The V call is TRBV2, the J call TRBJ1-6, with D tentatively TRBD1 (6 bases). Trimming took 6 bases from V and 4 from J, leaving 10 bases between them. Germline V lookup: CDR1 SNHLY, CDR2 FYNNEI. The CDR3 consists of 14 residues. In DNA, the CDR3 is TGTGCCAGCAGGATTACAGGGTATAATTCACCCCTCCACTTT. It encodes CASRITGYNSPLHF.

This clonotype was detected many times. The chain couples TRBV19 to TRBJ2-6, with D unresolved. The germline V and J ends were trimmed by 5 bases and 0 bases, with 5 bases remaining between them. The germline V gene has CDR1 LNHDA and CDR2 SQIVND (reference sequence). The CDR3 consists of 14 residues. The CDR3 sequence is CASSSYSGANVLTF. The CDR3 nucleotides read TGTGCCAGTAGTTCATACTCTGGGGCCAACGTCCTGACTTTC.

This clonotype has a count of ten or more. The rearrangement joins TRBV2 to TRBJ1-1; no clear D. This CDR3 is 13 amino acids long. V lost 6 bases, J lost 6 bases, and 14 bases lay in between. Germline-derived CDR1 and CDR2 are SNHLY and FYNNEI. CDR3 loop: CASRPGLKAEAFF. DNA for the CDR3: TGTGCCAGCAGACCGGGCCTTAAGGCTGAAGCTTTCTTT. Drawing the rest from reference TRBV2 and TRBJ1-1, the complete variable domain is EPEVTQTPSHQVTQMGQEVILRCVPISNHLYFYWYRQILGQKVEFLVSFYNNEISEKSEIFDDQFSVERPDGSNFTLKIRSTKLEDSAMYFCASRPGLKAEAFFGQGTRLTVV.

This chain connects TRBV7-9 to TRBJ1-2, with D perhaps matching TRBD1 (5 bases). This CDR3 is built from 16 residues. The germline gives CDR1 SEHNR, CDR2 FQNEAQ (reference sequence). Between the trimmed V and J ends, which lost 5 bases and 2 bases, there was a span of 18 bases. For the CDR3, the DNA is TGTGCCAGCAGCCCCCCGTTCGACGCAGGGAACTATGGCTACACCTTC. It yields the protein CASSPPFDAGNYGYTF.

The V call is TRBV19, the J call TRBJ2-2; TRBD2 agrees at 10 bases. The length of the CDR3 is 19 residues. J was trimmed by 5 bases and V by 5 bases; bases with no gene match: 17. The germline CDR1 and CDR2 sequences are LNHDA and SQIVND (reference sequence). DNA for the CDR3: TGTGCCAGTAGTGACACCGGGACTAGCGAGTTACCGGGGACCGGGGAGCTGTTTTTT. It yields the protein CASSDTGTSELPGTGELFF.